This entry concerns a single T cell receptor beta chain. The repertoire was sequenced with immunoSEQ multiplex PCR; TCRdb's copy has only in-frame clones and lacks some. The sample holds more than 150,000 clones, 90% to 95% seen once. This sample was included in a study of control samples from healthy donors and cancer patients. Trimming removed 4 bases from V and 5 bases from J, with 12 bases in between. The CDR3 has 13 amino acids. Germline V gene sequence: CDR1 SGHDN, CDR2 FVKESK. This chain joins TRBV14 and TRBJ2-7; TRBD1 might be the D (5 bases). The source material was blood. This receptor was identified in a man younger than 30 in good health. This CDR3 is CASSRTLVHEQYF. The CDR3 DNA reads as TGTGCCAGCAGCCGGACATTAGTCCACGAGCAGTACTTC. The entire variable domain, with the rest obtained from reference TRBV14 and TRBJ2-7, is as follows: EAGVTQFPSHSVIEKGQTVTLRCDPISGHDNLYWYRRVMGKEIKFLLHFVKESKQDESGMPNNRFLAERTGGTYSTLKVQPAELEDSGVYFCASSRTLVHEQYFGPGTRLTVT.